This T cell receptor (beta chain) was captured by sequencing in a study of CD8 T cells in ankylosing spondylitis. V was shortened by 5 bases and J by 4 bases, with 11 bases between the two germline ends. Germline V gene data show CDR1 as LNHDA and CDR2 as SQIVND (reference sequence). The length of the CDR3 is 13 residues. TCRdb reanalysed the 5' RACE reads using MiXCR and keeps one entry per CDR3 protein. The sample has some 95,000 distinct CDR3 sequences; about 8.8% are singletons. Only a few counts were recorded for this clonotype. The chain employs TRBV19 and TRBJ1-2; D remains ambiguous. The specimen sequenced was blood, either unsorted or a sorted T cell fraction (not recorded which). This clonotype was obtained from a male donor with ankylosing spondylitis or in good health (not recorded which). The CDR3 region is CASSGIPPYGYTF. The CDR3, as DNA: TGTGCCAGTAGTGGGATCCCTCCCTATGGCTACACCTTC.